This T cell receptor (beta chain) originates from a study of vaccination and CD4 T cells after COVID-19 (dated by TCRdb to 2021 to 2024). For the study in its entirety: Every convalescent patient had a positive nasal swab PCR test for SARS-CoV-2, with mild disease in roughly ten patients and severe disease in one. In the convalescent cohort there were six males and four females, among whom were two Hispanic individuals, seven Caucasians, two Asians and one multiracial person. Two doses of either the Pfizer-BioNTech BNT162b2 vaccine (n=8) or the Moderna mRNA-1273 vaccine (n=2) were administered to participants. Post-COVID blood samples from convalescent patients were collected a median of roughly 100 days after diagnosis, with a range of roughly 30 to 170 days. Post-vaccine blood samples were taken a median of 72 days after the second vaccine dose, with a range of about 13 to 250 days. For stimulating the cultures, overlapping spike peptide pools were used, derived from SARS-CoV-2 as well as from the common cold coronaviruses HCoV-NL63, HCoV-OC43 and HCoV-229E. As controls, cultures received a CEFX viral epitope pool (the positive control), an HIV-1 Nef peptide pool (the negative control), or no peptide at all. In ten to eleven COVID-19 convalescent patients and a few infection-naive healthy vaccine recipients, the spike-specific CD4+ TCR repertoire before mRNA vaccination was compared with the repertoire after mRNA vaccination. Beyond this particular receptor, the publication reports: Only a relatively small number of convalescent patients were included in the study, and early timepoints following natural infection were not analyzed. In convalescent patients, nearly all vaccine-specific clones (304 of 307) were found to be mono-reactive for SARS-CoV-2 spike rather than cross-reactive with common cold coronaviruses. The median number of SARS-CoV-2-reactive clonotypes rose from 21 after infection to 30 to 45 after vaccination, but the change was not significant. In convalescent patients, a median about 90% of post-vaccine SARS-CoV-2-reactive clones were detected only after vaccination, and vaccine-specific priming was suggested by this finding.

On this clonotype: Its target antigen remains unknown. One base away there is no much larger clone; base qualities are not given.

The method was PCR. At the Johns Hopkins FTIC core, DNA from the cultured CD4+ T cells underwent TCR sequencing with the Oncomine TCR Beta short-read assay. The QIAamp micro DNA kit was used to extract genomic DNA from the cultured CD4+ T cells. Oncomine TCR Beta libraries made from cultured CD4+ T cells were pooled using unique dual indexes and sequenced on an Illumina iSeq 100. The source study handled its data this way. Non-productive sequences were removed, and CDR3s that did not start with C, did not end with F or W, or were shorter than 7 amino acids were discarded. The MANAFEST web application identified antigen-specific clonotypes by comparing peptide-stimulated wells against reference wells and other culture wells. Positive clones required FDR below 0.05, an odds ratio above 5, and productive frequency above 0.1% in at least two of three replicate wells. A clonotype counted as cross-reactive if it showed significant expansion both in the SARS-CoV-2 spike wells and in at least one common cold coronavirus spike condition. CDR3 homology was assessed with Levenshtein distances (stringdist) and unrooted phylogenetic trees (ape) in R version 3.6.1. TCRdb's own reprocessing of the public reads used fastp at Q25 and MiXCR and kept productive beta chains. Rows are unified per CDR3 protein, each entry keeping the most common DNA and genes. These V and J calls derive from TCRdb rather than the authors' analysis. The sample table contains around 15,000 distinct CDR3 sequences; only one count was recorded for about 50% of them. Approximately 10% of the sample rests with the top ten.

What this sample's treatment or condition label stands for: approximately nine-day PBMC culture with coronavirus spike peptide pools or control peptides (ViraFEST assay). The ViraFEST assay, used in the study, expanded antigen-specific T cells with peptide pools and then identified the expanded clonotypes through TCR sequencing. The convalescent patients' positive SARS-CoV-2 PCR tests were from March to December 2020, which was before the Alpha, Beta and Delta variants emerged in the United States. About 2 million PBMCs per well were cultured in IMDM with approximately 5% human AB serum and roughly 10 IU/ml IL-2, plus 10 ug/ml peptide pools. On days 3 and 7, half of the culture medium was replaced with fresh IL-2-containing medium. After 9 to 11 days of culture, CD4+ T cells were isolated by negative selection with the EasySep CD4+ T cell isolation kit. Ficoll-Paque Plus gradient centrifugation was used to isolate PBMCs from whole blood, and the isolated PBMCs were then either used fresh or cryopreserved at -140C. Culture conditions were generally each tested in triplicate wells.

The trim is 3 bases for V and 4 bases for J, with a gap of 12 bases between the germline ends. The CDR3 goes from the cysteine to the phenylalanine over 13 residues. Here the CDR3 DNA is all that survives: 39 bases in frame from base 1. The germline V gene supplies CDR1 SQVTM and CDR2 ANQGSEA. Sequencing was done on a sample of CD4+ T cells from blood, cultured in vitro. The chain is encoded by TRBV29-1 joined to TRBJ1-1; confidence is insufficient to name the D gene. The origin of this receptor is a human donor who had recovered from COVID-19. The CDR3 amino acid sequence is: CSVDWISGTEAFF. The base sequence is TGCAGCGTTGATTGGATCTCAGGCACTGAAGCTTTCTTT.